What follows are 27 T cell receptor beta chains derived from one specimen sequenced in a study of CD8+CD57+ T cells in acquired aplastic anemia. CDR3 and TCR beta VDJ profiling relied on a genomic DNA template. TCRdb re-derived calls from the reads in MiXCR, one entry per CDR3 protein. This table holds around 33,000 distinct CDR3 sequences, around 82% found once. The sequenced sample consisted of sorted CD4+, CD8+, or CD8+CD57+ T cells (not recorded which) from PBMCs. These receptors originate from a human donor in good health, serving as a control.

Notes on this clonotype: An end of the junction does not agree with germline; a read error may underlie this. The J gene is TRBJ1-6, the V gene TRBV29-1; the match to TRBD1 covers 7 bases. Germline V gene data show CDR1 as SQVTM and CDR2 as ANQGSEA. This CDR3 has 13 amino acids. The chain's CDR3 is CSVGDREGSPLHF. The CDR3 DNA sequence: TGCAGTGTTGGAGACAGGGAGGGTTCACCCCTCCACTTT.

In its sample, this clonotype ranks as medium-sized. The CDR3 sequence is CASSGTGLNTGELFF. CDR3 coding DNA: TGTGCCAGCAGTGGGACAGGGTTGAACACCGGGGAGCTGTTTTTT. The chain links TRBV2 to TRBJ2-2, with 8 bases that match TRBD1. The germline gives CDR1 SNHLY, CDR2 FYNNEI. This CDR3 is built from 15 residues. V lost 4 bases to trimming and J lost 1 base; unmatched junction nucleotides: 2.

The J gene is TRBJ1-4, the V gene TRBV15; D is undetermined. This CDR3 is built from 13 residues. V was pared by 1 base and J by 5 bases, with 5 bases between. Per germline, CDR1 LNHNV and CDR2 YYDKDF (reference sequence). CDR3 in amino acids: CATSRAPNEKLFF. The CDR3 DNA is TGTGCCACCAGCAGAGCACCCAATGAAAAACTGTTTTTT.

J is TRBJ1-1 and V is TRBV19; D is ambiguous. V gave up 5 bases and J gave up 1 base, with 11 bases separating them. From germline, CDR1 is LNHDA and CDR2 SQIVND (reference sequence). The CDR3 is 14 amino acids. CDR3 coding DNA: TGTGCCAGTAGTTATGCCTCCGCGAACACTGAAGCTTTCTTT. It yields the protein CASSYASANTEAFF.

The chain carries TRBV7-2 and TRBJ2-7, with 8 bases lining up with TRBD1. The CDR3 is 15 amino acids. Germline-derived CDR1 and CDR2 are SGHTA and FQGNSA. Unmatched junction bases numbered 8, after V lost 5 bases and J lost 2 bases. The DNA for the CDR3 is TGTGCCAGCAGCCAAGGGGCAGGGGGCCCCTACGAGCAGTACTTC. Translation gives CASSQGAGGPYEQYF.

This clonotype appeared a few times. The V call is TRBV2, the J call TRBJ2-7; a weak D match, TRBD1 (6 bases). The V gene's germline CDR1 is SNHLY and CDR2 FYNNEI. The CDR3 loop spans 13 amino acids. With 2 bases removed from V and 7 bases from J, the gap between germline ends came to 12 bases. The CDR3 loop reads CASSEQGYGEQYV. In DNA, the CDR3 is TGTGCCAGCAGTGAACAGGGGTATGGGGAGCAGTACGTC.

The rearrangement links TRBV7-9 to TRBJ1-3; D gene unclear. Germline loops: CDR1 SEHNR, CDR2 FQNEAQ (reference sequence). The CDR3 totals 15 residues. V lost 1 base and J lost 2, with 9 bases in between. This chain's CDR3 is CASSLVGGAGNTIYF. The CDR3 DNA sequence: TGTGCCAGCAGCTTAGTAGGCGGGGCTGGAAACACCATATATTTT.

Remarks on this clonotype: Its ends do not fully match the called genes, so a read error is possible. This chain connects TRBV7-9 to TRBJ1-2; D gene ambiguous. From germline, CDR1 is SEHNR and CDR2 FQNEAQ (reference sequence). The CDR3 is 13 amino acids. Here the CDR3 reads CASSLTVDYGYTF. The CDR3 nucleotides are TGCGCCAGCAGCTTGACGGTCGACTATGGCTACACCTTC.

As to this clonotype: Germline and junction disagree at one end, which may indicate a read error. The chain links TRBV7-8 to TRBJ1-2, with 8 bases identical to TRBD1. The CDR3 length is 18 residues. Germline values: CDR1 SGHVS, CDR2 FQNEAQ. The CDR3 DNA reads TGTGCCATCAGCGACAGGATGGCAGGGGGCTCCGACCCTTATGGCTACACCTTC. The encoded protein is CAISDRMAGGSDPYGYTF. The complete variable domain, with remaining parts taken from reference TRBV7-8 and TRBJ1-2, reads GAGVSQSPRYKVAKRGQDVALRCDPISGHVSLFWYQQALGQGPEFLTYFQNEAQLDKSGLPSDRFFAERPEGSVSTLKIQRTQQEDSAVYLCAISDRMAGGSDPYGYTFGSGTRLTVV.

The rearrangement joins TRBV2 to TRBJ2-5; no reliable D call. The CDR3 loop spans 12 amino acids. V was shortened by 4 bases and J by 5 bases, with 8 bases between the two germline ends. Germline V gives CDR1 SNHLY, CDR2 FYNNEI. DNA for the CDR3: TGTGCCAGCAGTGCGCGTATCGAGACCCAGTACTTC. Encoded protein: CASSARIETQYF. Complete variable domain (other parts from reference TRBV2 and TRBJ2-5): EPEVTQTPSHQVTQMGQEVILRCVPISNHLYFYWYRQILGQKVEFLVSFYNNEISEKSEIFDDQFSVERPDGSNFTLKIRSTKLEDSAMYFCASSARIETQYFGPGTRLLVL.

The chain carries TRBV7-9 and TRBJ2-1, with D possibly being TRBD2 (5 bases). CDR1 and CDR2 (germline): SEHNR, FQNEAQ (reference sequence). The CDR3 sequence is 13 residues long. The V gene lost 6 bases and the J gene lost 6 bases, with 12 bases spanning the gap. CDR3 nucleotide sequence: TGTGCCAGCAGTGAATGGGGAGTCAATGAGCAGTTCTTC. Its protein is CASSEWGVNEQFF.

The chain joins TRBV2 to TRBJ1-4; D not resolved. V was pared by 8 bases and J by 7 bases, with 11 bases between. This CDR3 spans 12 amino acids. Germline V gene sequence: CDR1 SNHLY, CDR2 FYNNEI. DNA of the CDR3: TGTGCCAGCTCACCACTGGGTGAAAAACTGTTTTTT. This sequence encodes CASSPLGEKLFF.

The V and J genes are TRBV19 and TRBJ1-2; 8 nucleotides match TRBD1. Germline V gene sequence: CDR1 LNHDA, CDR2 SQIVND (reference sequence). V gave up 5 bases and J gave up 9 bases; unmatched junction bases: 8. This CDR3 is built from 13 residues. CDR3 loop: CASSPGQGNSYTF. DNA for the CDR3: TGTGCCAGTAGTCCAGGACAGGGAAACAGCTACACCTTC.

The chain combines TRBV4-2 with TRBJ2-3; TRBD2 aligns across 10 bases. Looked up from germline, CDR1 is LGHNA and CDR2 is YNFKEQ. Trimming cost V 0 bases and J 3 bases; bases outside gene matches: 6. The CDR3 is 17 residues long. CDR3 DNA sequence: TGTGCCAGCAGCCAAGATATTAAGCGGGGGGGAACAGATACGCAGTATTTT. Amino acids: CASSQDIKRGGTDTQYF.

This chain uses TRBV15 with TRBJ2-5; 8 bases map to TRBD1. The V gene's germline CDR1 is LNHNV and CDR2 YYDKDF (reference sequence). V gave up 3 bases and J gave up 1 base; unmatched junction bases: 16. The CDR3 contains 19 residues. The CDR3 bases are TGTGCCACCAGCAGGCTTCCACGGATCCGGGACAGGACCCAAGAGACCCAGTACTTC. This codes for CATSRLPRIRDRTQETQYF. The entire variable domain, with the rest obtained from reference TRBV15 and TRBJ2-5, is as follows: DAMVIQNPRYQVTQFGKPVTLSCSQTLNHNVMYWYQQKSSQAPKLLFHYYDKDFNNEADTPDNFQSRRPNTSFCFLDIRSPGLGDTAMYLCATSRLPRIRDRTQETQYFGPGTRLLVL.

The J gene is TRBJ2-5, the V gene TRBV9; D perhaps matches TRBD1 (6 bases). The germline gives CDR1 SGDLS, CDR2 YYNGEE. V lost 0 bases to trimming and J lost 3 bases, with 6 bases between them. The length of the CDR3 is 13 residues. The CDR3 sequence: CASSVDREETQYF. The CDR3 nucleotides are TGTGCCAGCAGCGTAGACAGGGAAGAGACCCAGTACTTC.

The chain joins TRBV10-3 to TRBJ2-1; D might be TRBD1 (6 bases). The V end was cut by 4 bases, the J end by 6 bases, with 10 bases between. The V gene's germline CDR1 is ENHRY and CDR2 SYGVKD. There are 13 residues in the CDR3. The CDR3 DNA reads TGTGCCATCAGTGCGGACAGTCCCAATGAGCAGTTCTTC. Its translation is CAISADSPNEQFF.

This chain joins TRBV2 and TRBJ1-1, with 7 bases matching TRBD1. V shed 5 bases and J 1 base; nucleotides not matched to a gene: 4. This CDR3 has 14 amino acids. Germline loops: CDR1 SNHLY, CDR2 FYNNEI. The CDR3 nucleotides are TGTGCCAGCAGTTATGGACAGGCGAACACTGAAGCTTTCTTT. Protein product: CASSYGQANTEAFF.

Points on this clonotype: The CDR3 end shows no conserved phenylalanine or tryptophan, and so a read error is likely. Because the CDR3's place on the DNA is in doubt, the DNA is left out and the CDR3 is given as listed by TCRdb. This sequence joins TRBV7-9 and TRBJ2-2; TRBD2 reflects the table's D call only, with no check against the DNA. The CDR3 length equals 10 residues, ends included. Germline loops: CDR1 SEHNR, CDR2 FQNEAQ (reference sequence). This CDR3 reads CASSLDGGAS.

This clonotype has a single count. The rearrangement uses TRBV12-3 or TRBV12-4 and TRBJ2-1; the match to TRBD2 covers 13 bases. Trimming at V came to 4 bases and at J to 8 bases, leaving 2 bases not matched to a gene. CDR3 length: 14 residues. The CDR3 loop reads CASSSTSGGDEQFF. Written as DNA, the CDR3 is TGTGCCAGCAGTTCTACTAGCGGGGGGGATGAGCAGTTCTTC.

J is TRBJ1-1 and V is TRBV20-1; TRBD1 matches at 8 bases. V shed 6 bases and J 4 bases; nucleotides not matched to a gene: 10. The CDR3 is 14 amino acids. The germline V gene has CDR1 DFQATT and CDR2 SNEGSKA (reference sequence). CDR3 coding DNA: TGCAGTGCCACACGACAGGGGACGGGCACTGAAGCTTTCTTT. It yields the protein CSATRQGTGTEAFF.

This chain uses TRBV20-1 with TRBJ2-3; 13 bases fit TRBD2. With 5 bases clipped from V and 5 bases from J, the junction kept 4 bases outside the gene matches. The CDR3 contains 14 residues. The germline CDR1 and CDR2 sequences are DFQATT and SNEGSKA (reference sequence). CDR3 coding DNA: TGCAGTGCTTGGGGACTAGCGGGATTAGATACGCAGTATTTT. It codes for CSAWGLAGLDTQYF.

The chain is built from TRBV10-2 and TRBJ2-7; TRBD1 matches 8 bases. Germline CDR1 reads WSHSY; CDR2 reads SAAADI. The CDR3 consists of 13 residues. V shed 5 bases and J 3 bases; nucleotides not matched to a gene: 3. Here the CDR3 DNA reads TGCGCCAGCAGTTCGGACAGGGTCTACGAGCAGTACTTC. It codes for CASSSDRVYEQYF.

This chain links TRBV7-6 with TRBJ2-5; D call uncertain. This CDR3 contains 13 residues. Germline V CDR1 and CDR2: SGHVS, FNYEAQ. V lost 1 base and J 4 bases, leaving 7 bases between the germline ends. The CDR3 loop reads CASSLDGLETQYF. CDR3 in DNA: TGTGCCAGCAGCTTAGATGGGCTAGAGACCCAGTACTTC.

This chain links TRBV11-1 with TRBJ2-1, with 9 nucleotides matching TRBD1. CDR1 is SGHAT and CDR2 is FQDESV in the germline V gene (reference sequence). CDR3 length equals 16 residues. With 2 bases clipped from V and 2 bases from J, the junction kept 4 bases outside the gene matches. The CDR3 DNA reads as TGTGCCAGCAGCTTAACGGGGACAGGGACCTACAATGAGCAGTTCTTC. Translated, it gives CASSLTGTGTYNEQFF.

J is TRBJ2-3 and V is TRBV11-1, with a weak D call TRBD1 (5 bases). This CDR3 has 17 residues. V lost 3 bases and J lost 0, with 16 bases in between. Germline CDR1 SGHAT, CDR2 FQDESV (reference sequence). The CDR3 sequence: CASSFPPTGPSTDTQYF. DNA for the CDR3: TGTGCCAGCAGCTTCCCACCCACAGGTCCTAGCACAGATACGCAGTATTTT.

The chain links TRBV20-1 to TRBJ2-7; a possible D gene is TRBD2 (5 bases). There are 13 residues in the CDR3. V lost 6 bases and J 0 bases, leaving 12 bases between the germline ends. CDR1 is DFQATT, CDR2 SNEGSKA, per germline (reference sequence). CDR3 region: CSALDGVSYEQYF. The CDR3 DNA follows: TGCAGTGCCCTAGACGGGGTCTCCTACGAGCAGTACTTC.